This T cell receptor (beta chain) appears in the sequencing data of a study of glioma-infiltrating T cells after dendritic cell vaccination. The data were produced by immunoSEQ multiplex PCR, yet TCRdb's version contains in-frame clones alone and is incomplete. This table holds 85,000 to 100,000 clones, 80% found once. The time point denotes: after dendritic cell vaccination, including at tumor progression/relapse. V shed 6 bases and J 6 bases; nucleotides not matched to a gene: 0. In germline, CDR1 is DFQATT, CDR2 SNEGSKA (reference sequence). This CDR3 has 11 residues. The specimen comprised blood, sampled after dendritic cell vaccination. The chain recombines TRBV20-1 with TRBJ2-1; the match to TRBD1 covers 9 bases. The receptor's source is a human donor with glioblastoma. The CDR3: CSADRGNEQFF. CDR3 in DNA: TGCAGTGCGGACAGGGGCAATGAGCAGTTCTTC.